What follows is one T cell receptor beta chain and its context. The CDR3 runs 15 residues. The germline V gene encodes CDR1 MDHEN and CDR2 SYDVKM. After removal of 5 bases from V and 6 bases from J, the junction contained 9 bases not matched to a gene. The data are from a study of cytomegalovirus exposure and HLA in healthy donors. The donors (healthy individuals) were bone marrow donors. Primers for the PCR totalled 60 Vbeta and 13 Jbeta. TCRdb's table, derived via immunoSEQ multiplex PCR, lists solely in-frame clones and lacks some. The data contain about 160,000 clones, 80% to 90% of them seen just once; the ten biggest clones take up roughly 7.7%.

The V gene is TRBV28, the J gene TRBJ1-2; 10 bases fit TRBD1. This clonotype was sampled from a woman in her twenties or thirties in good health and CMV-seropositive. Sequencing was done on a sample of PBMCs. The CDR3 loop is CASSTRQGAGNGYTF. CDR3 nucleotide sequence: TGTGCCAGCAGTACAAGACAGGGGGCTGGCAATGGCTACACCTTC.